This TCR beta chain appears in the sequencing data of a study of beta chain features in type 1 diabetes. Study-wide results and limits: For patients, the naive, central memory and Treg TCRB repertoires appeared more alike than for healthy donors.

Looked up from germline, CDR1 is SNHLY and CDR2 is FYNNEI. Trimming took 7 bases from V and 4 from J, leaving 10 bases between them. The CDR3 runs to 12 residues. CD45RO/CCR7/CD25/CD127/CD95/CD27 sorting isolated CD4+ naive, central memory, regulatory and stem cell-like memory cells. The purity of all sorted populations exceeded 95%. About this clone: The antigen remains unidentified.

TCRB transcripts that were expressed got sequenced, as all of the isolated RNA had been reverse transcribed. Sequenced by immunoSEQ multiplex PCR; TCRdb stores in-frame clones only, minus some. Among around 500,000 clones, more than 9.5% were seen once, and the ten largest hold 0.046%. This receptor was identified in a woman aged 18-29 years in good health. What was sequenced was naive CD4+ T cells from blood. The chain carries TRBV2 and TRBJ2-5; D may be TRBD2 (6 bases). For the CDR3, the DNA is TGTGCCAGCACGTGGGGAGGAGAGACCCAGTACTTC. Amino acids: CASTWGGETQYF.